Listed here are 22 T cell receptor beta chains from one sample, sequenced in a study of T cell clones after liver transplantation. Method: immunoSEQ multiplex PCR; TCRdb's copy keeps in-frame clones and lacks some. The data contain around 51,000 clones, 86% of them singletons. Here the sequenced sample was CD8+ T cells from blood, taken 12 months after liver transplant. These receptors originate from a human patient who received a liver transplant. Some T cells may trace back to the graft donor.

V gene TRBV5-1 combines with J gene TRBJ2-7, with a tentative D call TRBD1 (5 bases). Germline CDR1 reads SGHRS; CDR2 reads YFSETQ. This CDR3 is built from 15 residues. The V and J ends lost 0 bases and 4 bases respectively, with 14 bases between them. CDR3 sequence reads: CASSLGTGSGYEQYF. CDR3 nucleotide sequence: TGCGCCAGCAGCTTGGGTACAGGCAGTGGATACGAGCAGTACTTC.

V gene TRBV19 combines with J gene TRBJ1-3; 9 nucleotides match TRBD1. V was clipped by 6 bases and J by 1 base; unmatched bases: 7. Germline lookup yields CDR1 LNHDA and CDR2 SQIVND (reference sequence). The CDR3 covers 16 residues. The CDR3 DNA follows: TGTGCCAGTAGGGGACAGGGTACCCGTTCTGGAAACACCATATATTTT. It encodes CASRGQGTRSGNTIYF.

CDR3 DNA: TGCGCCAGCAAAGGGAAATCGGGGACAGGCCTCTCTGGGGCCAACGTCCTGACTTTC. It yields the protein CASKGKSGTGLSGANVLTF. V is TRBV4-1 and J is TRBJ2-6, with 8 nucleotides matching TRBD1. Germline V gives CDR1 MGHRA, CDR2 YSYEKL. The CDR3 length is 19 residues. Unmatched junction bases numbered 14, after V lost 7 bases and J lost 0 bases.

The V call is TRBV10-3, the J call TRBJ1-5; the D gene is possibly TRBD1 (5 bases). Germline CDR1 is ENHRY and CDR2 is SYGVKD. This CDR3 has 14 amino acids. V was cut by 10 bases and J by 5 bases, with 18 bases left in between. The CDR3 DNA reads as TGTGCCAGCCAACCCGGAGGGGATTATCAGCCCCAGCATTTT. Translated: CASQPGGDYQPQHF.

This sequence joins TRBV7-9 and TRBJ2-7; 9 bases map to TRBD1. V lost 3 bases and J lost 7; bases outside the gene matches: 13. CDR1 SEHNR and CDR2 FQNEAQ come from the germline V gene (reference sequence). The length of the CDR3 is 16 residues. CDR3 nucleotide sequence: TGTGCCAGCAGCTTCCAGAGGCGGGACAGGGTAAAAGAGCAGTACTTC. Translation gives CASSFQRRDRVKEQYF.

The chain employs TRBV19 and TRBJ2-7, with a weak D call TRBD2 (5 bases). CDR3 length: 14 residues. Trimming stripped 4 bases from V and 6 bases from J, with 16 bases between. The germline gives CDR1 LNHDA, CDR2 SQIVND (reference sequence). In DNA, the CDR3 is TGTGCCAGTAGTACGTCCTCGGGGTTGGGCGAGCAGTACTTC. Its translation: CASSTSSGLGEQYF.

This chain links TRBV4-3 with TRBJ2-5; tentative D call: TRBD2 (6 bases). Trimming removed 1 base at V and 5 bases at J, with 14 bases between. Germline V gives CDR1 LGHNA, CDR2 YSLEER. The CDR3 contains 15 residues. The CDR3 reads CASSQGGGVGETQYF. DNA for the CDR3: TGCGCCAGCAGCCAAGGAGGAGGGGTTGGGGAGACCCAGTACTTC.

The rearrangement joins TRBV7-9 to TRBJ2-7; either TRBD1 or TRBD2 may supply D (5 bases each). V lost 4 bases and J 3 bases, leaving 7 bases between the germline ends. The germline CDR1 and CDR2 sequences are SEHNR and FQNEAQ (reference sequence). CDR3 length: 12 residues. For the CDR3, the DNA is TGTGCCAGCAGCTGGGACCTCTACGAGCAGTACTTC. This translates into CASSWDLYEQYF.

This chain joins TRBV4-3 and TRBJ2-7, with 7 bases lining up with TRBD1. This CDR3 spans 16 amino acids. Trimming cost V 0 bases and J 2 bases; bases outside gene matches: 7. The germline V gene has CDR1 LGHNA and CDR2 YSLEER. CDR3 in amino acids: CASSQDRGTGAYEQYF. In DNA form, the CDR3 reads TGCGCCAGCAGCCAAGATCGGGGTACAGGGGCCTACGAGCAGTACTTC.

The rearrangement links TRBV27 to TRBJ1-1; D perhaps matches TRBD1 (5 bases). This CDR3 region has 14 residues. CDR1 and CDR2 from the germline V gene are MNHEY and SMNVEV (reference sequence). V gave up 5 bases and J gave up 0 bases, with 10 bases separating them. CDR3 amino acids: CASSGTAMNTEAFF. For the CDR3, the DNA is TGTGCCAGCAGTGGGACCGCTATGAACACTGAAGCTTTCTTT.

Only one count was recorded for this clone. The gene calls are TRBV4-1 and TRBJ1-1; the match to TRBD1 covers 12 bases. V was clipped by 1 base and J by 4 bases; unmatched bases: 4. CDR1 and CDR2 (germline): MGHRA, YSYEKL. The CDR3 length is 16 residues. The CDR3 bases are TGCGCCAGCAGCCAAGTGGGGACAGGGGGCTTCACTGAAGCTTTCTTT. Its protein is CASSQVGTGGFTEAFF.

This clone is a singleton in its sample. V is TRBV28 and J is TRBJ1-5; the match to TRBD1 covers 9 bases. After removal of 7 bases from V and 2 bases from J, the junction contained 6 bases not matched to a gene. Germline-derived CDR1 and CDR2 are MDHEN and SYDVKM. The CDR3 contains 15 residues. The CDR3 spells CASTPRTGGNQPQHF. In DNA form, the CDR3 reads TGTGCCAGCACACCAAGGACAGGGGGCAATCAGCCCCAGCATTTT.

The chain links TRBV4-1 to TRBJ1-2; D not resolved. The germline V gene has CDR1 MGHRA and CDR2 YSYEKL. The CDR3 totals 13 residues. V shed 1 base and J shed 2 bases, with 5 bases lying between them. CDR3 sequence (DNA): TGCGCCAGCAGCCAAGTAGTGAACTATGGCTACACCTTC. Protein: CASSQVVNYGYTF.

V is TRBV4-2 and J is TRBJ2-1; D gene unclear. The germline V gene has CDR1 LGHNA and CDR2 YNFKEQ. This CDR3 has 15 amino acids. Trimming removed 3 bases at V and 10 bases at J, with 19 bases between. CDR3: CASSHPTALEREQFF. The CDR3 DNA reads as TGTGCCAGCAGCCATCCCACGGCTTTAGAGCGAGAGCAGTTCTTC.

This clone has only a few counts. The CDR3 loop is CASSHGTENTGELFF. The CDR3 DNA follows: TGTGCCAGCAGCCATGGGACAGAGAACACCGGGGAGCTGTTTTTT. The chain links TRBV7-9 to TRBJ2-2; the match to TRBD1 covers 7 bases. Germline loops: CDR1 SEHNR, CDR2 FQNEAQ (reference sequence). This CDR3 has 15 residues. The ends lost 5 bases at V and 1 base at J; junction bases unmatched: 4.

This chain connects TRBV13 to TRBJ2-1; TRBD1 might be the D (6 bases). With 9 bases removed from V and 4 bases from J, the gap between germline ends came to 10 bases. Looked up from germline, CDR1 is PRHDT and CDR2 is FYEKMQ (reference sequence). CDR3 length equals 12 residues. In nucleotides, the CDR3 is TGTGCCAGTAAACAGGGTTACAATGAGCAGTTCTTC. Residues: CASKQGYNEQFF.

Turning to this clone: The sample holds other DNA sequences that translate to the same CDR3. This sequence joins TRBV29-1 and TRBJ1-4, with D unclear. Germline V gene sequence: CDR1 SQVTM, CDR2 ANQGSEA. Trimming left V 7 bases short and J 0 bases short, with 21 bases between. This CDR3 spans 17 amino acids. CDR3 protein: CSARESSHTSTNEKLFF. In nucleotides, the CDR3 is TGCAGCGCCCGGGAGAGCAGCCACACTTCAACTAATGAAAAACTGTTTTTT.

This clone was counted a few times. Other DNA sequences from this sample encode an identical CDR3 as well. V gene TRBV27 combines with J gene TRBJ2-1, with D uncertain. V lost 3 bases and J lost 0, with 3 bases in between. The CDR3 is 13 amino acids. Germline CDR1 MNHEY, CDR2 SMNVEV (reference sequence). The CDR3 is CASSFFSYNEQFF. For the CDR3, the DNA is TGTGCCAGCAGTTTTTTCTCCTACAATGAGCAGTTCTTC.

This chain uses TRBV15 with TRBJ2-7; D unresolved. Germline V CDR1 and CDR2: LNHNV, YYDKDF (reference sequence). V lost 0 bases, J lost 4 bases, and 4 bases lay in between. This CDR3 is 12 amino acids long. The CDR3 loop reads CATSREGYEQYF. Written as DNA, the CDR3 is TGTGCCACCAGCAGAGAGGGGTACGAGCAGTACTTC.

DNA for the CDR3: TGTGCCTGGAAACAGAGCGGGAGTGCAGAGTACTTC. It yields the protein CAWKQSGSAEYF. The genes are TRBV30 and TRBJ2-7, with 8 bases identical to TRBD2. The V gene's germline CDR1 is GTSNPN and CDR2 SVGIG (reference sequence). V lost 4 bases to trimming and J lost 11 bases; unmatched junction nucleotides: 10. This CDR3 contains 12 residues.

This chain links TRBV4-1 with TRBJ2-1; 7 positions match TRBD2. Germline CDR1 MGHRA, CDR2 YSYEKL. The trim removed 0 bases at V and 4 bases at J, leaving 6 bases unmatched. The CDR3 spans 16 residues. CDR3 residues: CASSQDAGVTYNEQFF. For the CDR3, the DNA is TGCGCCAGCAGCCAAGATGCGGGGGTTACTTACAATGAGCAGTTCTTC.

This chain's CDR3 is CASGQGGPEAFF. CDR3 sequence (DNA): TGTGCCAGCGGACAGGGAGGGCCTGAAGCTTTCTTT. The chain carries TRBV27 and TRBJ1-1; 8 bases match TRBD1. This CDR3 region has 12 residues. Trimming took 8 bases from V and 6 from J; bases not matched to a gene: 5. CDR1 is MNHEY and CDR2 is SMNVEV in the germline V gene (reference sequence).